The clone carrying this TCR beta chain has a handful of counts. This entry belongs to a study of blood T cell repertoires in COVID-19. In the study overall: Acute-phase and convalescent COVID-19 samples originated in the United States, Italy and Spain. In each case, the material was cDNA or gDNA derived from T cells, B-cell-depleted T cells, or PBMCs.

Per the original methods: Amplification of reference gene primers provided the estimated nucleated cell counts. Profiling relied on immunoSEQ multiplex PCR, and the TCRdb table lists in-frame clones only, not all of them. D and trimming were read from the DNA, whereas the V and J calls and clone size are those reported in that table. The sample contains 130,000 to 150,000 clones, 70% to 85% of which appear only once. Trimming cost V 5 bases and J 4 bases; bases outside gene matches: 6. Germline V CDR1 and CDR2: SSHAT, FNYEAQ (reference sequence). The CDR3 contains 17 residues. Sequenced sample: peripheral blood. The TCR sequence derives from a man in his 60s with active or convalescent COVID-19. The V gene is TRBV7-7, the J gene TRBJ2-1; 15 positions agree with TRBD2. The DNA for the CDR3 is TGTGCCAGCAGCCCAGGACTAGCGGGAGGGGCGTACAATGAGCAGTTCTTC. It specifies CASSPGLAGGAYNEQFF.